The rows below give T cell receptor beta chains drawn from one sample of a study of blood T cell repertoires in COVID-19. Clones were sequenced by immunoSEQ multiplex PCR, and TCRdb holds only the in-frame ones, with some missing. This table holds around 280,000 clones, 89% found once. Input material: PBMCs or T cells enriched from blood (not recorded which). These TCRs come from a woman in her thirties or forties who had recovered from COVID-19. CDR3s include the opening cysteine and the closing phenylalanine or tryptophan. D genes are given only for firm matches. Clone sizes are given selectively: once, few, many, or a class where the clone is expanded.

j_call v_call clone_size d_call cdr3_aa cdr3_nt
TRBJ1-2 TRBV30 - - CAIEPGTNYGYTF TGTGCTATTGAACCGGGGACTAACTATGGCTACACCTTC
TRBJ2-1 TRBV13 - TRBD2 CASSSESAGGLNEQFF TGTGCCAGCAGCTCCGAATCAGCGGGGGGGCTCAATGAGCAGTTCTTC
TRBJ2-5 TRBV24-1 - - CATSDGGAGSQETQYF TGTGCCACCAGTGATGGGGGGGCGGGGTCTCAAGAGACCCAGTACTTC
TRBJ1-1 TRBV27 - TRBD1 CASSLAGGTEAFF TGTGCCAGCAGTTTAGCAGGGGGCACTGAAGCTTTCTTT
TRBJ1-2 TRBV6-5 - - CAGGGGAIDGYTF TGTGCCGGAGGGGGGGGAGCGATTGATGGCTACACCTTC
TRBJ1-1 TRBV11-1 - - CASSLSPGNTEAFF TGTGCCAGCAGCTTATCCCCAGGGAATACTGAAGCTTTCTTT
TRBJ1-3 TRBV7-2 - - CASSLGQRINTIYF TGTGCCAGCAGCTTAGGACAGCGAATAAACACCATATATTTT
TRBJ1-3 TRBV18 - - CASSPGGSENTIYF TGTGCCAGCTCACCAGGCGGGTCGGAAAACACCATATATTTT
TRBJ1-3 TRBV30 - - CAWSPRGTGNTIYF TGTGCCTGGAGTCCCAGGGGAACTGGAAACACCATATATTTT
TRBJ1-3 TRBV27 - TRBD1 CASSSRGSFSGNTIYF TGTGCCAGCAGTTCCAGGGGGTCCTTCTCTGGAAACACCATATATTTT
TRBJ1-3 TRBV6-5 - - CASSYSPHGNTIYF TGTGCCAGCAGTTACAGCCCCCATGGAAACACCATATATTTT
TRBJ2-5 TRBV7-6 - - CASSHHEAQETQYF TGTGCCAGCAGCCACCATGAGGCCCAAGAGACCCAGTACTTC
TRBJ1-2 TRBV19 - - CASSIHSTPPSYTF TGTGCCAGTAGTATCCACAGCACCCCGCCCAGCTACACCTTC
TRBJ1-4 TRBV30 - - CAWSVETGGEKLFF TGTGCCTGGAGTGTGGAGACTGGAGGTGAAAAACTGTTTTTT
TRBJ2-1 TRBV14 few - CASSQDPPQKQFF TGTGCCAGCAGCCAAGACCCGCCCCAGAAGCAGTTCTTC
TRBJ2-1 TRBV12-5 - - CASGFYGVNRKRSKGFKQFF TGTGCTAGTGGTTTCTACGGGGTTAATCGCAAGCGGTCAAAGGGTTTCAAGCAGTTCTTC
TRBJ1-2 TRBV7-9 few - CASSSPGVLYGYTF TGTGCCAGCAGCTCGCCAGGGGTCCTCTATGGCTACACCTTC
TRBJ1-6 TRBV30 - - CAWSVQGNSPLHF TGTGCCTGGAGTGTCCAGGGTAATTCACCCCTCCACTTT
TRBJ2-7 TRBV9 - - CASSVTPGVVEQYF TGTGCCAGCAGCGTAACGCCGGGAGTGGTCGAGCAGTACTTC
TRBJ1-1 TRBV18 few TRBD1 CASSPLGTEEAFF TGTGCCAGCTCACCACTCGGGACAGAAGAAGCTTTCTTT
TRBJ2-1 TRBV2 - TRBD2 CASSEGASGRADYNEQFF TGTGCCAGCAGTGAAGGGGCTAGCGGGAGGGCCGACTACAATGAGCAGTTCTTC
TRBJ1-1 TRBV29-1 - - CRVKQNTEAFF TGCAGGGTCAAGCAGAACACTGAAGCTTTCTTT
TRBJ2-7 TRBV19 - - CASSIASSPPEQYF TGTGCCAGTAGTATAGCGAGCTCACCACCCGAGCAGTACTTC
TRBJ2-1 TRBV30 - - CAWSRAAGGYNEQFF TGTGCCTGGAGTAGGGCAGCGGGCGGTTACAATGAGCAGTTCTTC
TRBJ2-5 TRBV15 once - CATSRGFSQETQYF TGTGCCACCAGCAGAGGGTTCAGTCAAGAGACCCAGTACTTC
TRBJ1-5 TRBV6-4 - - CASSLGLDQPQHF TGTGCCAGCAGCCTCGGACTGGATCAGCCCCAGCATTTT
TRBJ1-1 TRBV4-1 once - CASSPIGRANTEAFF TGCGCCAGCAGCCCCATTGGGAGGGCCAACACTGAAGCTTTCTTT
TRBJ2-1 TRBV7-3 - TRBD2 CASSLSPSGGPREQFF TGTGCCAGCAGCTTATCCCCTAGCGGGGGGCCTCGTGAGCAGTTCTTC
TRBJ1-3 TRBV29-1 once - CSAQGLSAGNTIYF TGCAGCGCACAGGGATTATCAGCTGGAAACACCATATATTTT
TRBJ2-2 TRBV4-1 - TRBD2 CASSQIAGLSTGELFF TGCGCCAGCAGCCAGATAGCGGGATTGAGCACCGGGGAGCTGTTTTTT
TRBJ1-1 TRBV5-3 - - CARPAGGTAWDTEAFF TGTGCCAGACCCGCCGGGGGAACTGCCTGGGACACTGAAGCTTTCTTT
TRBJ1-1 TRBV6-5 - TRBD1 CASSYTRQGEEAFF TGTGCCAGCAGTTACACCAGACAGGGAGAGGAAGCTTTCTTT
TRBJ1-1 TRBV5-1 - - CASSSRQVGTEAFF TGCGCCAGCAGCTCCCGACAAGTAGGCACTGAAGCTTTCTTT
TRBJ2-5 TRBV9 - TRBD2 CASSVFAGVGETQYF TGTGCCAGCAGCGTATTTGCGGGAGTTGGTGAGACCCAGTACTTC
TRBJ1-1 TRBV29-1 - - CSVVDRGTEAFF TGCAGCGTTGTTGACCGAGGGACTGAAGCTTTCTTT
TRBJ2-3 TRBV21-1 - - CASSKVTSGSCYTQYF TGTGCCAGCAGCAAAGTGACTAGCGGGAGTTGTTATACGCAGTATTTT
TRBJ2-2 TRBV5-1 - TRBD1 CASSLQPGQANTGELFF TGCGCCAGCAGCCTTCAACCGGGACAGGCGAACACCGGGGAGCTGTTTTTT
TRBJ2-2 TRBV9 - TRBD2 CASSPSGRGNRELFF TGTGCCAGCAGCCCCAGCGGGAGGGGGAACAGGGAGCTGTTTTTT
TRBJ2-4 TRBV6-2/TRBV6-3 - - CASSWRGTDKNIQYF TGTGCCAGCAGTTGGCGCGGGACCGACAAAAACATTCAGTACTTC
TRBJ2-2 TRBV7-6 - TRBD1 CASSLTGGTGELFF TGTGCCAGCAGCTTAACAGGGGGCACCGGGGAGCTGTTTTTT
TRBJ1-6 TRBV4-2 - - CASSQDSLSYNSPLHF TGTGCCAGCAGCCAAGATTCTCTCAGCTATAATTCACCCCTCCACTTT